What follows are 12 T cell receptor beta chains derived from one specimen sequenced in a study of T cell responses to AZD1222 COVID-19 vaccine. TCRdb's copy holds only in-frame clones and misses some; the assay was immunoSEQ multiplex PCR. The table lists more than 55,000 clones, 75% to 90% of them singletons. This specimen was peripheral blood, taken 28 days after the second AZD1222 dose. These receptors all come from an adult who received the AZD1222 COVID-19 vaccine.

The chain uses TRBV6-6 and TRBJ1-3; TRBD1 matches at 7 bases. Trimming at V came to 5 bases and at J to 7 bases, leaving 17 bases not matched to a gene. This CDR3 contains 17 residues. Germline-derived CDR1 and CDR2 are MNHNY and SVGAGI (reference sequence). Here the CDR3 reads CASSLSSDRVWGNTIYF. DNA for the CDR3: TGTGCCAGCAGTCTTTCCTCAGACAGGGTGTGGGGCAACACCATATATTTT.

This sequence joins TRBV5-8 and TRBJ2-7, with 13 positions matching TRBD2. Trimming at V came to 3 bases and at J to 2 bases, leaving 2 bases not matched to a gene. CDR1 is SGHTS, CDR2 YDEGEE, per germline. The CDR3 is 15 residues long. For the CDR3, the DNA is TGTGCCAGCAGCTACGGGACTAGCGGGACCTACGAGCAGTACTTC. As protein: CASSYGTSGTYEQYF. Using reference TRBV5-8 and TRBJ2-7 for the parts outside the CDR3, the full variable domain is EAGVTQSPTHLIKTRGQQATLRCSPISGHTSVYWYQQALGLGLQFLLWYDEGEERNRGNFPPRFSGRQFPNYSSELNVNALELEDSALYLCASSYGTSGTYEQYFGPGTRLTVT.

The DNA for the CDR3 is TGTGCCAGCAGCTTAGCTTGGTCTGAGCAGTACTTC. The encoded protein is CASSLAWSEQYF. V is TRBV7-9 and J is TRBJ2-7; unclear D gene. Trimming removed 0 bases from V and 7 bases from J, with 7 bases in between. Germline values: CDR1 SEHNR, CDR2 FQNEAQ (reference sequence). The CDR3 contains 12 residues.

The count of this clone is one. The chain is built from TRBV2 and TRBJ1-1; no reliable D call. This CDR3 has 12 amino acids. V was cut by 8 bases and J by 7 bases, with 14 bases left in between. The germline gives CDR1 SNHLY, CDR2 FYNNEI. This CDR3 reads CASGTDSFEAFF. In nucleotides, the CDR3 is TGTGCCAGCGGAACGGATAGCTTTGAAGCTTTCTTT.

The chain recombines TRBV6-5 with TRBJ2-5, with 10 bases identical to TRBD1. Trimming removed 5 bases from V and 5 bases from J; junction bases left unmatched: 5. The CDR3 contains 14 residues. In germline, CDR1 is MNHEY, CDR2 SVGAGI. CDR3 residues: CASSRDRGGETQYF. As DNA, the CDR3 is TGTGCCAGCAGTCGGGACAGGGGAGGCGAGACCCAGTACTTC.

The rearrangement joins TRBV5-1 to TRBJ2-1; D call uncertain. Germline CDR1 SGHRS, CDR2 YFSETQ. Trimming removed 1 base at V and 6 bases at J, with 11 bases between. The CDR3 runs 14 residues. The CDR3 reads CASSLSFFSNEQFF. The DNA of the CDR3 is TGCGCCAGCAGCTTGTCCTTTTTTAGCAATGAGCAGTTCTTC.

The V and J genes are TRBV20-1 and TRBJ2-5; 10 bases match TRBD2. This CDR3 is built from 14 residues. Germline lookup yields CDR1 DFQATT and CDR2 SNEGSKA (reference sequence). The J segment lost 5 bases and the V segment lost 3 bases, leaving 6 bases of the junction unmatched. The CDR3 nucleotides read TGCAGTGCTAGTCAAGCGGGAGGGTTGGAGACCCAGTACTTC. Translation: CSASQAGGLETQYF.

This clone was seen a single time. The chain joins TRBV27 to TRBJ1-2, with D tentatively TRBD1 (5 bases). The CDR3 runs 13 residues. CDR1 and CDR2 from the germline V gene are MNHEY and SMNVEV (reference sequence). The V and J ends lost 3 bases and 4 bases respectively, with 9 bases between them. In nucleotides, the CDR3 is TGTGCCAGCAGTTTTGGAGGGGCCTATGGCTACACCTTC. This gives the protein CASSFGGAYGYTF.

The chain couples TRBV27 to TRBJ2-3; D gene ambiguous. V lost 0 bases, J lost 1 base, and 5 bases lay in between. The germline V gene has CDR1 MNHEY and CDR2 SMNVEV (reference sequence). The CDR3 is 14 residues long. The CDR3 protein is CASSLSAGTDTQYF. The CDR3 DNA reads as TGTGCCAGCAGTTTATCAGCAGGCACAGATACGCAGTATTTT.

V is TRBV12-3 or TRBV12-4 and J is TRBJ2-5; 8 bases are a match to TRBD2. There are 13 residues in the CDR3. V lost 6 bases, J lost 5 bases, and 5 bases stayed unmatched. The CDR3: CASSGLASETQYF. As DNA, the CDR3 is TGTGCCAGCAGCGGACTAGCCAGCGAGACCCAGTACTTC.

The CDR3 region has the DNA TGCGCCAGCAGCTTGGGAGGGGCTGGGGCCAACGTCCTGACTTTC. Its translation is CASSLGGAGANVLTF. J is TRBJ2-6 and V is TRBV5-1, with D possibly being TRBD1 or TRBD2 (5 bases each). The germline V gene has CDR1 SGHRS and CDR2 YFSETQ. Trimming shortened V by 0 bases and J by 2 bases, and 6 bases separated the two germline ends. The CDR3 sequence is 15 residues long. The full variable domain, with the rest looked up from reference TRBV5-1 and TRBJ2-6, is KAGVTQTPRYLIKTRGQQVTLSCSPISGHRSVSWYQQTPGQGLQFLFEYFSETQRNKGNFPGRFSGRQFSNSRSEMNVSTLELGDSALYLCASSLGGAGANVLTFGAGSRLTVL.

The chain joins TRBV19 to TRBJ2-3, with TRBD2 matching 8 bases. The CDR3 totals 14 residues. Germline V CDR1 and CDR2: LNHDA, SQIVND (reference sequence). Trimming cost V 6 bases and J 1 base; bases outside gene matches: 3. CDR3 sequence: CASRRSGGTDTQYF. CDR3 in DNA: TGTGCCAGTAGACGTAGCGGGGGCACAGATACGCAGTATTTT. The variable domain in full, with the rest retrieved from reference TRBV19 and TRBJ2-3, is DGGITQSPKYLFRKEGQNVTLSCEQNLNHDAMYWYRQDPGQGLRLIYYSQIVNDFQKGDIAEGYSVSREKKESFPLTVTSAQKNPTAFYLCASRRSGGTDTQYFGPGTRLTVL.